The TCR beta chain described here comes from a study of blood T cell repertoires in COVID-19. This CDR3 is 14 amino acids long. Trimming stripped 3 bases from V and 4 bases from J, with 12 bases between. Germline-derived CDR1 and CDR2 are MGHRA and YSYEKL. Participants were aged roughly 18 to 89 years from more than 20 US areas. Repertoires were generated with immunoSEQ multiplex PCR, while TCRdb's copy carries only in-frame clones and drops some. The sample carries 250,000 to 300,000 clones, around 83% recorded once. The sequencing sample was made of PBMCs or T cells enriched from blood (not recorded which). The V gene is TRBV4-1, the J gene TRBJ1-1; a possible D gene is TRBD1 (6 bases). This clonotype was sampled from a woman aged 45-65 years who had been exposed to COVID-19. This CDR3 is CASSQTRGGTEAFF. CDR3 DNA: TGCGCCAGCAGCCAGACCAGGGGTGGCACTGAAGCTTTCTTT.